Following are 18 T cell receptor beta chains from one sample sequenced in a study of T cell responses to AZD1222 COVID-19 vaccine. Some clones are missing from TCRdb's copy, which holds only in-frame ones; the method was immunoSEQ multiplex PCR. The sample yields some 150,000 clones, 70% to 90% seen once. Here the sequenced sample was peripheral blood, taken on day 0 of AZD1222 vaccination. The receptors stem from an adult in good health.

Here the CDR3 DNA reads TGCGCCAGCAGCCAAGGTCTAGGGCTCCAAGAGACCCAGTACTTC. It translates to CASSQGLGLQETQYF. The chain has TRBV4-1 and TRBJ2-5; D is undetermined. CDR1 and CDR2 (germline): MGHRA, YSYEKL. V shed 1 base and J shed 1 base, with 10 bases lying between them. The CDR3 has 15 residues.

This clone has only a few counts. The chain carries TRBV11-2 and TRBJ1-1; no clear D gene. This CDR3 region has 12 residues. CDR1 SGHAT and CDR2 FQNNGV come from the germline V gene. V lost 0 bases and J 11 bases, leaving 10 bases between the germline ends. The CDR3 is CASSLEAGSAFF. CDR3 DNA: TGTGCCAGCAGCTTAGAAGCGGGCTCTGCTTTCTTT. Full variable domain (remainder filled in from reference TRBV11-2 and TRBJ1-1): EAGVAQSPRYKIIEKRQSVAFWCNPISGHATLYWYQQILGQGPKLLIQFQNNGVVDDSQLPKDRFSAERLKGVDSTLKIQPAKLEDSAVYLCASSLEAGSAFFGQGTRLTVV.

This CDR3 reads CASSRTGGDYGYTF. The CDR3 DNA follows: TGTGCCAGCAGTCGGACAGGGGGGGATTATGGCTACACCTTC. The gene calls are TRBV6-5 and TRBJ1-2, with TRBD1 matching over 10 bases. From germline, CDR1 is MNHEY and CDR2 SVGAGI. The CDR3 extends over 14 amino acids. V trimming: 5 bases; J trimming: 5 bases; junction bases outside the gene matches: 5.

The chain has TRBV14 and TRBJ1-6; the D is unclear. Trimming removed 4 bases at V and 3 bases at J, with 10 bases between. The germline CDR1 and CDR2 sequences are SGHDN and FVKESK. This CDR3 is built from 15 residues. The CDR3 DNA follows: TGTGCCAGCAGCCCGTTACAGAACTATAATTCACCCCTCCACTTT. Its protein product is CASSPLQNYNSPLHF.

This clone was recorded a few times. This chain links TRBV5-4 with TRBJ1-2; possibly TRBD1 for D (5 bases). Trimming cost V 0 bases and J 7 bases, with 16 bases left between them. The CDR3 consists of 15 residues. Germline V gives CDR1 SGHNT, CDR2 YYREEE (reference sequence). In DNA, the CDR3 is TGTGCCAGCAGCTTGGCGATCGGGGGTTTCAGTGGCTACACCTTC. This encodes CASSLAIGGFSGYTF.

The chain uses TRBV7-9 and TRBJ1-5; D call uncertain. The germline V gene has CDR1 SEHNR and CDR2 FQNEAQ (reference sequence). The germline V and J ends were trimmed by 7 bases and 7 bases, with 8 bases remaining between them. The length of the CDR3 is 11 residues. CDR3 loop: CASTFRQPQHF. CDR3 DNA: TGTGCCAGCACCTTTAGGCAGCCCCAGCATTTT. The full variable domain, with the rest looked up from reference TRBV7-9 and TRBJ1-5, is DTGVSQNPRHKITKRGQNVTFRCDPISEHNRLYWYRQTLGQGPEFLTYFQNEAQLEKSRLLSDRFSAERPKGSFSTLEIQRTEQGDSAMYLCASTFRQPQHFGDGTRLSIL.

The table lists this clone with a count of one. The V and J genes are TRBV5-4 and TRBJ1-5; D unresolved. This CDR3 has 14 amino acids. CDR1 SGHNT and CDR2 YYREEE come from the germline V gene (reference sequence). The ends were cut back, 2 bases at V and 0 bases at J, with 6 bases in the middle. CDR3 residues: CASSLGGSNQPQHF. In nucleotides, the CDR3 is TGTGCCAGCAGCTTAGGTGGTAGCAATCAGCCCCAGCATTTT.

The V and J genes are TRBV12-3 or TRBV12-4 and TRBJ1-2; no definite D call. V lost 6 bases and J lost 8, with 16 bases in between. The CDR3 consists of 13 residues. CDR3 DNA sequence: TGTGCCAGCAGACTGACTTCTAACGGGGGCTACACCTTC. Translating gives CASRLTSNGGYTF.

The chain links TRBV7-2 to TRBJ2-5; 16 nucleotides match TRBD2. CDR1 and CDR2 (germline): SGHTA, FQGNSA. V dropped 6 bases and J dropped 5; count of bases not matched to a gene: 15. The CDR3 sequence is 19 residues long. The CDR3 bases are TGTGCCAGCAGTCGCCCCGGGACTAGCGGGGGGGCCCGGACGGAGACCCAGTACTTC. It is translated as CASSRPGTSGGARTETQYF.

V is TRBV2 and J is TRBJ1-6, with TRBD1 matching over 7 bases. The CDR3 sequence is 12 residues long. The ends lost 4 bases at V and 13 bases at J; junction bases unmatched: 4. Germline V gene lookup returns CDR1 SNHLY and CDR2 FYNNEI. Here the CDR3 DNA reads TGTGCCAGCAGTGGACAGGGAGGTCCCCTCCACTTT. Translation gives CASSGQGGPLHF.

The chain has TRBV18 and TRBJ1-1, with D unresolved. The V end was cut by 0 bases, the J end by 8 bases, with 7 bases between. The CDR3 is 12 residues long. The germline CDR1 and CDR2 sequences are KGHSH and LQKENI. The CDR3 nucleotides read TGTGCCAGCTCACCACCGGGATTGGAAGCTTTCTTT. Encoded protein: CASSPPGLEAFF.

The chain couples TRBV9 to TRBJ2-1; the match to TRBD2 covers 11 bases. This CDR3 has 18 residues. The trim removed 0 bases at V and 5 bases at J, leaving 10 bases unmatched. Germline-derived CDR1 and CDR2 are SGDLS and YYNGEE. The CDR3 nucleotides are TGTGCCAGCAGCGTAGTGGGTGGCCTAGCGGGGGGTCACAATGAGCAGTTCTTC. It encodes CASSVVGGLAGGHNEQFF.

This chain uses TRBV28 with TRBJ2-2; either TRBD1 or TRBD2 may supply D (5 bases each). The length of the CDR3 is 15 residues. Germline CDR1 MDHEN, CDR2 SYDVKM. Trimming took 4 bases from V and 2 from J, leaving 11 bases between them. CDR3 nucleotide sequence: TGTGCCAGCAGTTACCCAGGGACCAACACCGGGGAGCTGTTTTTT. It specifies CASSYPGTNTGELFF.

The chain carries TRBV6-5 and TRBJ2-5; TRBD1 agrees at 11 bases. Germline V lookup: CDR1 MNHEY, CDR2 SVGAGI. This CDR3 has 13 residues. Losses at the gene ends were 6 bases for V and 4 bases for J; bases not matched to a gene: 1. Written as DNA, the CDR3 is TGTGCCAGCAGGGGACAGGGGGGAGAGACCCAGTACTTC. Amino acids: CASRGQGGETQYF.

The chain joins TRBV30 to TRBJ1-5; D is undetermined. There are 15 residues in the CDR3. CDR1 and CDR2 (germline): GTSNPN, SVGIG (reference sequence). Deletions cut 0 bases from V and 6 bases from J, with 15 bases between. As DNA, the CDR3 is TGTGCCTGGAGTGTCCCAAGACATGGCGGTCAGCCCCAGCATTTT. It yields the protein CAWSVPRHGGQPQHF.

The sample holds one count of this clone. The rearrangement uses TRBV5-4 and TRBJ1-1; D remains ambiguous. The V gene lost 4 bases and the J gene lost 1 base, with 5 bases spanning the gap. The CDR3 is made up of 12 amino acids. CDR1 SGHNT and CDR2 YYREEE come from the germline V gene (reference sequence). The CDR3 protein is CASSHTNTEAFF. In DNA, the CDR3 is TGTGCCAGCAGCCACACGAACACTGAAGCTTTCTTT.

The chain has TRBV18 and TRBJ1-5, with 8 bases fitting TRBD1. V shed 1 base, J shed 6 bases, and the junction held 11 bases outside the gene matches. This CDR3 has 17 residues. CDR1 is KGHSH and CDR2 is LQKENI in the germline V gene. The CDR3 DNA reads as TGTGCCAGCTCACCACTGGGGGTAGGACAGGGAGTTCAGCCCCAGCATTTT. Its protein product is CASSPLGVGQGVQPQHF.

V is TRBV11-2 and J is TRBJ2-1; TRBD1 matches at 7 bases. Trimming cost V 5 bases and J 7 bases; bases outside gene matches: 8. This CDR3 comprises 14 residues. Germline-derived CDR1 and CDR2 are SGHAT and FQNNGV. Here the CDR3 DNA reads TGTGCCAGCAGCCCTGAGACAGGGTCAAATGAGCAGTTCTTC. It encodes CASSPETGSNEQFF.